The 9 T cell receptor beta chains reported below all come from one sample, sequenced in a study of CD8 T cells in ankylosing spondylitis. From the 5' RACE reads, TCRdb called clonotypes with MiXCR, one entry per CDR3 protein. The table includes 100,000 to 150,000 distinct CDR3 sequences, 6.5% to 9% detected once. Sequences were obtained from blood, either unsorted or a sorted T cell fraction (not recorded which). These receptors originate from a male donor with ankylosing spondylitis or in good health (not recorded which).

This clonotype has ten or more counts. The chain employs TRBV10-3 and TRBJ1-1; possible D gene TRBD1, 5 bases. CDR1 and CDR2 (germline): ENHRY, SYGVKD. The CDR3 extends over 14 amino acids. V gave up 7 bases and J gave up 6 bases, with 18 bases separating them. CDR3 nucleotides: TGTGCCATCATGCATCAGGGAATGGGCGCTGAAGCTTTCTTT. It is translated as CAIMHQGMGAEAFF.

This clonotype came up many times. The genes are TRBV6-2 or TRBV6-3 and TRBJ2-4; 8 positions match TRBD2. Trimming removed 7 bases from V and 0 bases from J; junction bases left unmatched: 2. CDR1 and CDR2 from the germline V gene are MNHEY and SVGEGT. The CDR3 covers 14 residues. The CDR3 here is CASTAGGAKNIQYF. CDR3 nucleotide sequence: TGTGCCAGCACCGCGGGGGGAGCCAAAAACATTCAGTACTTC.

There are many counts of this clonotype. The rearrangement joins TRBV6-4 to TRBJ2-3; TRBD2 agrees at 14 bases. Trimming cost V 3 bases and J 7 bases; bases outside gene matches: 3. Germline-derived CDR1 and CDR2 are MRHNA and SNTAGT. The CDR3 consists of 15 residues. The DNA of the CDR3 is TGTGCCAGCAGTGAGGGGACTAGCGGGAGTCATACGCAGTATTTT. As protein: CASSEGTSGSHTQYF.

This clonotype was counted ten times or more. The CDR3 DNA follows: TGCGCCAGCAGCTTGGGCGGACTGGAAAACTATGGCTACACCTTC. The encoded protein is CASSLGGLENYGYTF. This chain links TRBV5-1 with TRBJ1-2; D is unclear. CDR3 length: 15 amino acids. Germline lookup yields CDR1 SGHRS and CDR2 YFSETQ. Trimming took off 0 bases at V and 2 bases at J, with 11 bases between the two ends.

This clonotype has at least ten counts. This sequence joins TRBV9 and TRBJ2-6; D is perhaps TRBD1 (5 bases). The CDR3 is 17 amino acids. Germline CDR1 reads SGDLS; CDR2 reads YYNGEE. Trimming pared 0 bases from V and 2 bases from J, leaving 12 bases between. The chain's CDR3 is CASSVARQGTGANVLTF. The DNA for the CDR3 is TGTGCCAGCAGCGTAGCTCGCCAGGGAACTGGGGCCAACGTCCTGACTTTC.

The chain links TRBV28 to TRBJ2-3, with TRBD2 matching 7 bases. The CDR3 totals 13 residues. CDR1 is MDHEN and CDR2 is SYDVKM in the germline V gene. V dropped 8 bases and J dropped 4; count of bases not matched to a gene: 6. CDR3 protein: CASAWEGADTQYF. CDR3 bases: TGTGCCAGCGCCTGGGAGGGCGCAGATACGCAGTATTTT.

In this sample, this clonotype turned up many times. This chain uses TRBV20-1 with TRBJ2-7, with D maybe TRBD1 (6 bases). CDR3 length: 13 residues. In germline, CDR1 is DFQATT, CDR2 SNEGSKA (reference sequence). Trimming took off 3 bases at V and 5 bases at J, with 14 bases between the two ends. The CDR3 loop is CSASRTAYNEQYF. CDR3 DNA: TGCAGTGCTAGCCGGACAGCCTATAACGAGCAGTACTTC.

This clonotype was picked up many times. The chain couples TRBV20-1 to TRBJ2-7; TRBD2 matches at 11 bases. Unmatched junction bases numbered 9, after V lost 3 bases and J lost 2 bases. Germline CDR1 DFQATT, CDR2 SNEGSKA (reference sequence). The CDR3 sequence is 16 residues long. The CDR3 coding sequence is TGCAGTGCTAGCCGCCTAGCGGGAGGTGACCCCTACGAGCAGTACTTC. Translated: CSASRLAGGDPYEQYF.

This clonotype was found many times. V gene TRBV5-1 combines with J gene TRBJ2-2; weak D call: TRBD2 (6 bases). V was shortened by 4 bases and J by 6 bases, with 19 bases between the two germline ends. This CDR3 has 16 amino acids. Germline V gene sequence: CDR1 SGHRS, CDR2 YFSETQ. The CDR3: CASSPRGSENAGELFF. CDR3 bases: TGCGCCAGCAGCCCTCGGGGGTCAGAAAACGCCGGGGAGCTGTTTTTT.